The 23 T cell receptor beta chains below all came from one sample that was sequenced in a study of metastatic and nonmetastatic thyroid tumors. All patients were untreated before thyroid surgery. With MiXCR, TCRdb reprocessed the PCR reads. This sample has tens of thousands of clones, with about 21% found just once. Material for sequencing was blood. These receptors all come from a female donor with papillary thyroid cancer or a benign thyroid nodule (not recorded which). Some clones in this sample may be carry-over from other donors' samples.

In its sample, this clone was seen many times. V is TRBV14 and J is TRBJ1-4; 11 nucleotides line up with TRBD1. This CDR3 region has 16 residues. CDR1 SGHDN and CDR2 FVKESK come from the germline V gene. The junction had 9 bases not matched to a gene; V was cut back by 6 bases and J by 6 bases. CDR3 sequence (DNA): TGTGCCAGCAGAAAGTCACCGGGACAGGGGGATGAAAAACTGTTTTTT. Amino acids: CASRKSPGQGDEKLFF.

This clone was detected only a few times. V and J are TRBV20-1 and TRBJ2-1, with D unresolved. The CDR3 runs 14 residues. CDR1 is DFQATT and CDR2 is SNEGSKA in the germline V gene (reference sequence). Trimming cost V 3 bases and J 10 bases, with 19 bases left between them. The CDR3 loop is CSASPGPLRNEQFF. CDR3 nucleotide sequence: TGCAGTGCTAGTCCCGGACCCTTGAGAAACGAGCAGTTCTTC.

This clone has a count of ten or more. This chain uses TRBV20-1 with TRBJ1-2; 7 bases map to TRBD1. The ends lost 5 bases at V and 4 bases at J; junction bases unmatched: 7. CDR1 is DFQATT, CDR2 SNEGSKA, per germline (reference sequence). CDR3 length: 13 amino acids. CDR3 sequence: CSAQDRALYGYTF. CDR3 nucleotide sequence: TGCAGTGCTCAAGACAGGGCTCTCTATGGCTACACCTTC.

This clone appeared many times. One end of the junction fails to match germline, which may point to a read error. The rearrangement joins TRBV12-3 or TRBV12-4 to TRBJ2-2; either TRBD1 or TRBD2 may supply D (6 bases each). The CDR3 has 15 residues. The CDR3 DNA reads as TGTGCCAGCAGTTTGGGGGCTCGGGGGACCGGGGAGCTGCTTTTT. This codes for CASSLGARGTGELLF.

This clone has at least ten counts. CDR3 residues: CASSLQLGSNEQFF. Written as DNA, the CDR3 is TGTGCCAGCAGCCTCCAACTAGGATCCAATGAGCAGTTCTTC. V gene TRBV7-2 combines with J gene TRBJ2-1; D is possibly TRBD2 (5 bases). Per germline, CDR1 SGHTA and CDR2 FQGNSA. The CDR3 runs to 14 residues. Trimming removed 5 bases from V and 6 bases from J, with 14 bases in between.

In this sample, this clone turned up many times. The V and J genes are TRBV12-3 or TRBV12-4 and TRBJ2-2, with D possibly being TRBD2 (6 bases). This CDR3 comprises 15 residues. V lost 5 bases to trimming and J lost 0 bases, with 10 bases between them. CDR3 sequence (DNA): TGTGCCAGCAGTGTCGGGGGAACGAACACCGGGGAGCTGTTTTTT. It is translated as CASSVGGTNTGELFF.

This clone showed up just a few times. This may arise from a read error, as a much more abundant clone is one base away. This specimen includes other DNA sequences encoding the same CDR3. The CDR3 DNA reads TGCAGCGCGCGGCGTGACAGTACCTACGAGCAGTACTTC. Its translation: CSARRDSTYEQYF. The J gene is TRBJ2-7, the V gene TRBV29-1; a possible D gene is TRBD1 (5 bases). The ends were cut back, 7 bases at V and 2 bases at J, with 15 bases in the middle. Germline-derived CDR1 and CDR2 are SQVTM and ANQGSEA. The CDR3 has 13 residues.

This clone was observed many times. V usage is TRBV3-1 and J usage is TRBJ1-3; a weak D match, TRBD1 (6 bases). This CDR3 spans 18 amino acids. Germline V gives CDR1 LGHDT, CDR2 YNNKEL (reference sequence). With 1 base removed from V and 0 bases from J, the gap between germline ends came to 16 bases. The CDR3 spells CASSQVLAGVSSGNTIYF. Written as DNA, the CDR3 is TGTGCCAGCAGCCAAGTACTGGCAGGGGTGAGCTCTGGAAACACCATATATTTT.

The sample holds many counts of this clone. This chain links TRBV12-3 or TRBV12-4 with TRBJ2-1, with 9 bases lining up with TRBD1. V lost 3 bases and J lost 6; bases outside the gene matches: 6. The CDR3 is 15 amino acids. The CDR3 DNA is TGTGCCAGCAGTTTGGAGACAGGGGGACGCAATGAGCAGTTCTTC. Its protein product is CASSLETGGRNEQFF.

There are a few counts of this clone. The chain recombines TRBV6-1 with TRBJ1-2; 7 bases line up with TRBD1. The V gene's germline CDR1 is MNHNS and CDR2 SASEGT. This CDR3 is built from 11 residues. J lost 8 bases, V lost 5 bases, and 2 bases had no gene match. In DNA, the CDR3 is TGTGCCAGCAGTAAGGGGGCCGGCTACACCTTC. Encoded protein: CASSKGAGYTF.

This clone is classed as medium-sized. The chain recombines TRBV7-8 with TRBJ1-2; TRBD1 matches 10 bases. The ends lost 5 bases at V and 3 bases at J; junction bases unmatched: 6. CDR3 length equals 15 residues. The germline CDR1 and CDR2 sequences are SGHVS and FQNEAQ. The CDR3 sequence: CASSIGTGEYYGYTF. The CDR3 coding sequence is TGTGCCAGCAGCATCGGGACAGGGGAGTACTATGGCTACACCTTC.

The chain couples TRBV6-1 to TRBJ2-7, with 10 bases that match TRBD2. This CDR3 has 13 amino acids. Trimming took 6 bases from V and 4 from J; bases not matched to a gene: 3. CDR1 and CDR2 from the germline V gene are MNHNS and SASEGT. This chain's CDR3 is CASRASGRYEQYF. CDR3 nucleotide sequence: TGTGCCAGCAGGGCTAGCGGGAGATACGAGCAGTACTTC.

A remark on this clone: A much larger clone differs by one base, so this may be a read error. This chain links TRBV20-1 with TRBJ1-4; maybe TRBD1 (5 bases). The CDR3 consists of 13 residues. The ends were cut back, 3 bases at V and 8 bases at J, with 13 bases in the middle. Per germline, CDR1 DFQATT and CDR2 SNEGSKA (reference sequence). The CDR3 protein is CSARGWPGEKLFF. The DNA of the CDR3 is TGCAGTGCTAGGGGGTGGCCAGGGGAAAAACTGTTTTTT.

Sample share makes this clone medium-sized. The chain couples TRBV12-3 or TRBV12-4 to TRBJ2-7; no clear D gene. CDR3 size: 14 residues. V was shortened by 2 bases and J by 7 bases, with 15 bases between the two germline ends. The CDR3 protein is CASSLKGGHEEQYF. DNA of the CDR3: TGTGCCAGCAGTTTAAAAGGTGGGCATGAGGAGCAGTACTTC.

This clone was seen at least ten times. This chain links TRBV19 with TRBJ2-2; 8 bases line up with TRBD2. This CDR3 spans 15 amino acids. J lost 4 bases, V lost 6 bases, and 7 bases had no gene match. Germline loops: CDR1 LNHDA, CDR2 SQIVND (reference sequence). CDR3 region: CASRSAGASTGELFF. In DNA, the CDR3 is TGTGCCAGTAGGTCAGCGGGGGCGAGCACCGGGGAGCTGTTTTTT.

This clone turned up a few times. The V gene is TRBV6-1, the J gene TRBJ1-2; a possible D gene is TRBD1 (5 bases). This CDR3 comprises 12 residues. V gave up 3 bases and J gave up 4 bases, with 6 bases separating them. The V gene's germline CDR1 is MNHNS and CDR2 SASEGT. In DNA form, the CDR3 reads TGTGCCAGCAGTGACAGGGCCTATGGCTACACCTTC. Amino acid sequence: CASSDRAYGYTF.

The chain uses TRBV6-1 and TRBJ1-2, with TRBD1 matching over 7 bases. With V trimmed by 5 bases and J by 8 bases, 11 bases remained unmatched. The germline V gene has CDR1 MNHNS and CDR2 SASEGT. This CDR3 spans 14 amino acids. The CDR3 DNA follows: TGTGCCAGCAGTATAAACGCAGGGGGAGGAGGCTACACCTTC. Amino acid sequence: CASSINAGGGGYTF.

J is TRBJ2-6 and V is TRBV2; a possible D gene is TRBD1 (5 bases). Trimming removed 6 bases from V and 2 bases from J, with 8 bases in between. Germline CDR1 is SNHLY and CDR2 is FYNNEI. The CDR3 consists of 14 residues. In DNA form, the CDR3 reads TGTGCCAGCAGCCTACAGGCTGGGGCCAACGTCCTGACTTTC. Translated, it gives CASSLQAGANVLTF.

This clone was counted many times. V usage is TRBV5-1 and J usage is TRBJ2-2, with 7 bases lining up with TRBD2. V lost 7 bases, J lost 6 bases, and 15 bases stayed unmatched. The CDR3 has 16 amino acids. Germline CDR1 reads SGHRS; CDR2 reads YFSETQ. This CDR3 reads CASLLLAGDESGELFF. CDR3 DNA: TGCGCCAGCCTACTACTGGCGGGGGACGAGTCCGGGGAGCTGTTTTTT.

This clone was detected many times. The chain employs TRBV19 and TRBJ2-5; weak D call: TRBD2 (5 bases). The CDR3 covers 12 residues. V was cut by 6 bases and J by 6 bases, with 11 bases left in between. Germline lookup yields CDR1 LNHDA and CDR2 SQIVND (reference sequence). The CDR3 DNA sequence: TGTGCCAGTAGCCGAAACGGGAAGACCCAGTACTTC. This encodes CASSRNGKTQYF.

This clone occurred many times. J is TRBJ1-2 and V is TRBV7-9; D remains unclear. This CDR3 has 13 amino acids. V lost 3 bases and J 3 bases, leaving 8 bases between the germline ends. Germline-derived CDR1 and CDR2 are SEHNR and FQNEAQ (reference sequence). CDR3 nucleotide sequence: TGTGCCAGCAGCTTCGGGGTTTACTATGGCTACACCTTC. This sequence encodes CASSFGVYYGYTF. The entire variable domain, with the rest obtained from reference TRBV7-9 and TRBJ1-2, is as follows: DTGVSQNPRHKITKRGQNVTFRCDPISEHNRLYWYRQTLGQGPEFLTYFQNEAQLEKSRLLSDRFSAERPKGSFSTLEIQRTEQGDSAMYLCASSFGVYYGYTFGSGTRLTVV.

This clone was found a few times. CDR3 in DNA: TGTGCCAGCGTAGGTCGAAGCTCCTACGAGCAGTACTTC. Its protein product is CASVGRSSYEQYF. The rearrangement uses TRBV6-1 and TRBJ2-7; D is undetermined. Germline V gene data show CDR1 as MNHNS and CDR2 as SASEGT. The CDR3 totals 13 residues. Trimming pared 8 bases from V and 0 bases from J, leaving 11 bases between.

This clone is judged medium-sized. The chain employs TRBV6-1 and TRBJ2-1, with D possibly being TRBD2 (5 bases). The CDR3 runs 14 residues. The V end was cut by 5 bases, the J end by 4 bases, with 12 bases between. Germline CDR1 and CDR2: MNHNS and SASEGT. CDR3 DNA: TGTGCCAGCAGTTCGTGGACGGGATACAATGAGCAGTTCTTC. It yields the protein CASSSWTGYNEQFF.